Listed below are T cell receptor beta chains from one sample, sequenced in a study of beta chain features in type 1 diabetes. Profiling relied on immunoSEQ multiplex PCR, and the TCRdb table lists in-frame clones only, not all of them. The data contain roughly 300,000 clones, under 8.5% of them singletons. The sample was central memory CD4+ T cells from blood. The receptors derive from a woman between 18 and 30 years old in good health. CDR3s include the opening cysteine and the closing phenylalanine or tryptophan. A D gene is named only where the DNA matches it firmly. The size entry is marked missing in some rows and otherwise reads once, few, many or a size class.

TRBV4-3	.	TRBJ2-1	.	CASTLQGGDLTGSYNEQFF	TGCGCCAGCACCCTTCAGGGGGGCGATCTGACGGGCTCCTACAATGAGCAGTTCTTC
TRBV9	TRBD2	TRBJ2-5	.	CASTPGGNGETQYF	TGTGCCAGCACCCCGGGGGGGAACGGAGAGACCCAGTACTTC
TRBV5-4	.	TRBJ1-2	.	CASSPALRDGYGYTF	TGTGCCAGCAGCCCGGCCTTGAGGGACGGGTATGGCTACACCTTC
TRBV7-9	TRBD1	TRBJ2-7	few	CASTGTGLLAIF	TGTGCCAGCACCGGGACAGGGCTTCTTGCCATCTTC
TRBV7-3	.	TRBJ2-3	.	CASSLAPSRTDTQYF	TGTGCCAGCAGCTTAGCCCCTAGCCGGACAGATACGCAGTATTTT
TRBV6-6	.	TRBJ2-1	.	CASSLRSGALYNEQFF	TGTGCCAGCAGTTTAAGAAGTGGTGCCCTATACAATGAGCAGTTCTTC
TRBV7-9	.	TRBJ2-5	many	CASSLVEETQYF	TGTGCCAGCAGCTTAGTGGAAGAGACCCAGTACTTC
TRBV2	TRBD2	TRBJ2-6	few	CASSVLDGRAPGANVLTF	TGTGCCAGCAGTGTTCTGGACGGGAGGGCCCCTGGGGCCAACGTCCTGACTTTC
TRBV5-2	.	TRBJ2-7	.	CASSQDTGERQYF	TGCGCCAGCAGCCAAGATACCGGGGAGAGGCAGTACTTC
TRBV11-2	TRBD1	TRBJ2-7	.	CASSSQGQPFTEQYF	TGTGCCAGCAGTTCTCAGGGACAGCCCTTCACCGAGCAGTACTTC
TRBV19	TRBD1	TRBJ2-5	many	CASSINRGETQYF	TGTGCCAGTAGTATAAACAGGGGAGAGACCCAGTACTTC
TRBV11-2	TRBD2	TRBJ2-7	.	CASRYGTSGEQYF	TGTGCCAGCAGATACGGGACTAGCGGCGAGCAGTACTTC
TRBV18	.	TRBJ2-7	many	CASSPREREQYF	TGTGCCAGCTCACCCAGAGAGAGGGAGCAGTACTTC
TRBV18	.	TRBJ1-1	.	CASSQTQAPNTEAFF	TGTGCCAGCTCGCAAACACAGGCCCCGAACACTGAAGCTTTCTTT
TRBV6-1	TRBD2	TRBJ2-1	.	CASSRTSGYNEQFF	TGTGCCAGCAGCCGGACTAGCGGCTACAATGAGCAGTTCTTC
TRBV5-1	.	TRBJ2-3	once	CASSSGLTTDTQYF	TGCGCCAGCAGCTCGGGACTGACCACAGATACGCAGTATTTT
TRBV4-3	.	TRBJ2-3	.	CASSQVWGVDGTDTQYF	TGCGCCAGCAGCCAAGTCTGGGGGGTGGACGGCACAGATACGCAGTATTTT
TRBV14	.	TRBJ2-1	few	CASLPEVGPEFF	TGTGCCAGCCTGCCGGAAGTAGGACCGGAGTTCTTC
TRBV6-6	.	TRBJ1-1	.	CASSYVDMNTEAFF	TGTGCCAGCAGTTACGTTGACATGAACACTGAAGCTTTCTTT
TRBV7-8	.	TRBJ2-5	few	CASSEGPGQETQYF	TGTGCCAGCAGCGAGGGGCCCGGTCAAGAGACCCAGTACTTC